The clone carrying this TCR beta chain was seen once. V shed 6 bases, J shed 5 bases, and the junction held 8 bases outside the gene matches. CDR3 length: 17 residues. The germline CDR1 and CDR2 sequences are SGHTA and FQGNSA. This specimen comes from a study of blood T cells in healthy people across ages. Next came a second PCR, run for about 6 to 12 cycles, which used a sample-barcoded 5' primer along with a J-beta primer mix. TCRdb reprocessed the 5' RACE reads via MiXCR and lists one record per CDR3 protein. The data contain about a million distinct CDR3 sequences, 51% of them singletons. Donor samples were obtained from healthy Caucasian individuals from Russia, aged 6 to 90. In each sample, at least 6.5 million PBMCs were isolated. Total RNA, at least 6 micrograms per sample, was extracted from PBMCs.

This clonotype was sampled from a woman between 55 and 75 years old in good health. This chain links TRBV7-2 with TRBJ2-1; 15 nucleotides align to TRBD2. What was sequenced was blood. CDR3 nucleotides: TGTGCCAGCAGATCACCCCGGACTAGCGGGAGGGACAATGAGCAGTTCTTC. Translation gives CASRSPRTSGRDNEQFF.